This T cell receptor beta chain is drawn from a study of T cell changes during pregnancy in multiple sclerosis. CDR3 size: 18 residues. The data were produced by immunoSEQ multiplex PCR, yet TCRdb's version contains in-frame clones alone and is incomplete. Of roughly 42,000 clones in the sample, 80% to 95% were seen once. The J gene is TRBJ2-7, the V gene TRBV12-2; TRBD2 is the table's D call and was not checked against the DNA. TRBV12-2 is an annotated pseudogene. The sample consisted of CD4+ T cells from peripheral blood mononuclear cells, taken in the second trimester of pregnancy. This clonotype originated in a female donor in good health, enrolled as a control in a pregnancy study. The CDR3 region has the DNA TGTGCAAGTCGCTTCCCCCCCTCTGTAGCGGGGGGTCTCAACGAGCAGTACTTC. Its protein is CASRFPPSVAGGLNEQYF.